The rows below give T cell receptor beta chains drawn from one sample of a study of blood T cell repertoires in COVID-19. Sequenced by immunoSEQ multiplex PCR; TCRdb stores in-frame clones only, minus some. The data show around 100,000 clones, approximately 83% seen once. Specimen: peripheral blood. The origin of the receptors is a man between 60 and 75 years old with acute or convalescent COVID-19. CDR3s include the opening cysteine and the closing phenylalanine or tryptophan. The order of the fields is V gene, CDR3 length, clone size, J gene, D gene, CDR3 DNA, CDR3 protein. A D gene is named only where the DNA matches it firmly. Clone size is stated in some rows and not others, as once, few, many or a class when expanded.

>TRBV25-1|15|few|TRBJ2-6|-
TGTGCCAGCGCGGGACGGGCAGGGGGGGCCAACGTCCTGACTTTC
CASAGRAGGANVLTF
>TRBV5-1|14|-|TRBJ1-3|TRBD1
TGCGCCAGCAGCTTTCAGGGGGCCGGAAACACCATATATTTT
CASSFQGAGNTIYF
>TRBV15|15|-|TRBJ2-7|TRBD1
TGTGCCACCAGCAGAGATGCGGGACAGGGCTACGAGCAGTACTTC
CATSRDAGQGYEQYF
>TRBV12-5|15|-|TRBJ2-7|-
TGTGCTAGTGGTTTGAGATCAGGAACCTTCTACGAGCAGTACTTC
CASGLRSGTFYEQYF
>TRBV2|14|-|TRBJ1-5|-
TGTGCCAGCCTAGGGGCAAATAGCAATCAGCCCCAGCATTTT
CASLGANSNQPQHF
>TRBV28|15|-|TRBJ1-5|-
TGTGCCAGCAGTTACACTGGACAGAAGGGTCAGCCCCAGCATTTT
CASSYTGQKGQPQHF
>TRBV18|14|-|TRBJ1-5|-
TGTGCCAGCTCACCAGGGGGCGGCAATCAGCCCCAGCATTTT
CASSPGGGNQPQHF
>TRBV10-3|16|few|TRBJ1-2|-
TGTGCCATCAGTGAGTTAACGCGGGATCCTAACTATGGCTACACCTTC
CAISELTRDPNYGYTF
>TRBV5-6|13|-|TRBJ1-1|TRBD1
TGTGCCAGCAGCGATGGGACAGCCACTGAAGCTTTTTTT
CASSDGTATEAFF
>TRBV15|13|-|TRBJ1-2|TRBD1
TGTGCCACCAGCAGTGACAGGGGCCATGGCTACACCTTC
CATSSDRGHGYTF
>TRBV7-6|15|-|TRBJ2-5|-
TGTGCCAGCAGCTTGCTGGGGGGGCTCCGAGAGACCCAGTACTTC
CASSLLGGLRETQYF
>TRBV7-9|15|-|TRBJ1-4|TRBD1
TGTGCCAGCAGCTTACAGGGGACAGGGCTCGAAAAACTGTTTTTT
CASSLQGTGLEKLFF
>TRBV11-2|15|few|TRBJ2-7|TRBD1
TGTGCCAGCAGCACGCACAGGGGGTTAGCCTACGAGCAGTACTTC
CASSTHRGLAYEQYF
>TRBV5-1|15|-|TRBJ2-1|-
TGCGCCAGCAGTACGGGGCAGGGGGGCTACAATGAGCAGTTCTTC
CASSTGQGGYNEQFF
>TRBV14|14|-|TRBJ1-5|TRBD1
TGTGCCAGCAGCCAGACAGGGAGCAATCAGCCCCAGCATTTT
CASSQTGSNQPQHF
>TRBV3-1/TRBV3-2|15|-|TRBJ1-6|-
TGTGCCAGCAGCCAATCAAGGCAGGGAATGGCACCCCTCCACTTT
CASSQSRQGMAPLHF
>TRBV11-2|16|-|TRBJ2-6|-
TGTGCCAGCAGCCCAATGGGGAGCTCTGGGGCCAACGTCCTGACTTTC
CASSPMGSSGANVLTF
>TRBV30|16|-|TRBJ1-2|TRBD1
TGTGCCTGGAGTCTGTTTTCCGGGACAGGGGAGAATGGCTACACCTTC
CAWSLFSGTGENGYTF
>TRBV2|14|-|TRBJ2-7|TRBD2
TGTGCCAGCAGTGAGTCTAGCGGGGCTTACGAGCAGTACTTC
CASSESSGAYEQYF
>TRBV18|15|-|TRBJ1-6|TRBD1
TGTGCCAGCTCACCGGGACAGACTAATAATTCACCCCTCCACTTT
CASSPGQTNNSPLHF
>TRBV7-2|14|few|TRBJ1-1|-
TGTGCCAGCAGCTTCAGCGCGTTGAACACTGAAGCTTTCTTT
CASSFSALNTEAFF
>TRBV14|13|-|TRBJ1-5|-
TGTGCCAGCAGCCAACGGCGGAATCAGCCCCAGCATTTT
CASSQRRNQPQHF
>TRBV6-1|12|once|TRBJ1-2|-
TGTGCCAGCAGTGACCACGGTTATGGCTACACCTTC
CASSDHGYGYTF
>TRBV7-8|15|-|TRBJ1-1|-
TGTGCCAGCAGCTTAAGGGGGACATTGAACACTGAAGCTTTCTTT
CASSLRGTLNTEAFF
>TRBV2|13|-|TRBJ1-1|TRBD1
TGTGCCAGCTACAGGGGGGATGTCTCTGAAGCTTTCTTT
CASYRGDVSEAFF
>TRBV7-9|16|-|TRBJ1-2|TRBD1
TGTGCCAGCAGCTCGCTCTTGGGACAGGATAACTATGGCTACACCTTC
CASSSLLGQDNYGYTF
>TRBV2|14|few|TRBJ2-5|-
TGTGCCAGCTGGAGAGGACTCGTGGGAGAGACCCAGTACTTC
CASWRGLVGETQYF
>TRBV13|15|-|TRBJ2-1|TRBD2
TGTGCCAGCTGGGAGGAGCGGGGGGCCGTGGATGAGCAGTTCTTC
CASWEERGAVDEQFF
>TRBV7-3|13|-|TRBJ1-5|TRBD1
TGTGCCAGCAGCTTAGACAGGGACCAGCCCCAGCATTTT
CASSLDRDQPQHF
>TRBV12-3/TRBV12-4|13|-|TRBJ2-1|-
TGTGCCAGCAACCCGACAGGATACAATGAGCAGTTCTTC
CASNPTGYNEQFF
>TRBV2|15|-|TRBJ2-6|TRBD1
TGTGCCAGCAGTGGGGACAGCTCTGGGGCCAACGTCCTGACTTTC
CASSGDSSGANVLTF
>TRBV19|12|-|TRBJ1-1|-
TGTGCCAGTAGTATCGGGATCACTGAAGCTTTCTTT
CASSIGITEAFF
>TRBV7-2|16|-|TRBJ1-4|TRBD1
TGTGCCAGCAGCTCCTACAGGGGGGCAACTAATGAAAAACTGTTTTTT
CASSSYRGATNEKLFF
>TRBV19|14|-|TRBJ1-5|TRBD1
TGTGCCAGTACCGCCGACAGGGGAGGCGGGCCCCAGCATTTT
CASTADRGGGPQHF
>TRBV7-3|16|-|TRBJ2-2|-
TGTGCCAGCAGCGTGGACAGTACTAAGGACACCGGGGAGCTGTTTTTT
CASSVDSTKDTGELFF
>TRBV5-1|15|-|TRBJ2-7|TRBD1
TGCGCCAGCAGCCCGGGGACAGGGGGGACCTACGAGCAGTACTTC
CASSPGTGGTYEQYF
>TRBV19|13|-|TRBJ1-1|-
TGTGCCAGTAGGGACACTTGGGGCTTCGGGGCTTTCTTT
CASRDTWGFGAFF
>TRBV28|15|-|TRBJ2-7|TRBD1
TGTGCCAGCAGTTCGGGACAGGGCTACTCCTACGAGCAGTACTTC
CASSSGQGYSYEQYF
>TRBV9|17|-|TRBJ2-3|TRBD2
TGTGCCAGCAGCGTAGAGGGTAGCGGGGGGGCGGAAGATACGCAGTATTTT
CASSVEGSGGAEDTQYF
>TRBV14|15|-|TRBJ1-2|-
TGTGCCAGCAGCCCTACGGGACAACCTAACTATGGCTACACCTTC
CASSPTGQPNYGYTF
>TRBV10-3|18|-|TRBJ2-6|TRBD2
TGTGCCATCAGTGAAGCGGGGCCCCGCTTTTCTGGGGCCAACGTCCTGACTTTC
CAISEAGPRFSGANVLTF
>TRBV30|10|-|TRBJ1-2|-
TGTGCCTGGAGACTCTATGGCTACACCTTC
CAWRLYGYTF
>TRBV11-1|12|-|TRBJ2-7|-
TGTGCCAGCAGTTCGGACAGCCTCGAGCAGTACTTC
CASSSDSLEQYF
>TRBV7-3|15|-|TRBJ1-1|-
TGTGCCAGCAGCTTAGGTCGGGGGGCTGGCACTGAAGCTTTCTTT
CASSLGRGAGTEAFF